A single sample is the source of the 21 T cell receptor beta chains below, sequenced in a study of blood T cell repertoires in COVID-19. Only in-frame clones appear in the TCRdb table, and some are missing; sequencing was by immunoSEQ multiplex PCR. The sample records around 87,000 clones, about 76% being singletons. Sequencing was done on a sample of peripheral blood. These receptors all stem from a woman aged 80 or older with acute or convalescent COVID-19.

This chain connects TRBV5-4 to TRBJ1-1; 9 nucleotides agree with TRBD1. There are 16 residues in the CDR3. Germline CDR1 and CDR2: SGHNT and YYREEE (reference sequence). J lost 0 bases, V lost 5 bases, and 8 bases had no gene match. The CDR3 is CASSKGTGWLNTEAFF. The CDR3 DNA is TGTGCCAGCAGTAAGGGGACAGGGTGGTTGAACACTGAAGCTTTCTTT. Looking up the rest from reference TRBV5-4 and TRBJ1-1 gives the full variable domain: ETGVTQSPTHLIKTRGQQVTLRCSSQSGHNTVSWYQQALGQGPQFIFQYYREEENGRGNFPPRFSGLQFPNYSSELNVNALELDDSALYLCASSKGTGWLNTEAFFGQGTRLTVV.

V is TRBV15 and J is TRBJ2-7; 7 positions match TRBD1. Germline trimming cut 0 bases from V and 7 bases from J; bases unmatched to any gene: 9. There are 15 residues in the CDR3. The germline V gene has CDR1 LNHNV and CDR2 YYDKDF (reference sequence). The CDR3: CATSRDLGQGVEQYF. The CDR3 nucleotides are TGTGCCACCAGCAGAGACCTCGGGCAGGGGGTTGAGCAGTACTTC.

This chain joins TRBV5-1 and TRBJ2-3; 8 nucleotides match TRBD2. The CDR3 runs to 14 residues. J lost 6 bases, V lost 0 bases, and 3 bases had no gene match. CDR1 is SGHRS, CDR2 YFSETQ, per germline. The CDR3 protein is CASSLVSGADTQYF. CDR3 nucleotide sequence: TGCGCCAGCAGCTTGGTTAGCGGGGCCGATACGCAGTATTTT.

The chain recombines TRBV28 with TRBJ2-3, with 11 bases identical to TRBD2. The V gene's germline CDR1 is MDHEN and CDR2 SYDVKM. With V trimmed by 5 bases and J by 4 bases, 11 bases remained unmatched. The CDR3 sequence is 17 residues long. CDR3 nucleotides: TGTGCCAGCAGTACCGACTGGCTAGCGGGAGGCGCAGATACGCAGTATTTT. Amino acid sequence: CASSTDWLAGGADTQYF.

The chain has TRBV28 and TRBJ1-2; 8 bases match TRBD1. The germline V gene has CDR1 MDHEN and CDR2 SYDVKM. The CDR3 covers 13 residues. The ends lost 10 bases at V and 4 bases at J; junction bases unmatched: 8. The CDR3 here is CATEQGGSYGYTF. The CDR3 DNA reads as TGTGCCACCGAACAGGGGGGTAGCTATGGCTACACCTTC.

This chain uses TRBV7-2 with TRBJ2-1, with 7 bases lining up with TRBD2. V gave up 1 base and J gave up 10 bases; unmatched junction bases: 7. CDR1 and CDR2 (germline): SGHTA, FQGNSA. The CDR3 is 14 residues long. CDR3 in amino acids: CASSLGLAGGEQFF. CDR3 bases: TGTGCCAGCAGCTTAGGGTTAGCCGGGGGGGAGCAGTTCTTC.

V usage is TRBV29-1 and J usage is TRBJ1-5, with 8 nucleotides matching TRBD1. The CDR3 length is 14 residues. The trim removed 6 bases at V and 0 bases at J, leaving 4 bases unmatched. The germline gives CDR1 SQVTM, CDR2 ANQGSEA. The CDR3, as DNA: TGCAGCGTCGGACAGGGCCTTAGCAATCAGCCCCAGCATTTT. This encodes CSVGQGLSNQPQHF.

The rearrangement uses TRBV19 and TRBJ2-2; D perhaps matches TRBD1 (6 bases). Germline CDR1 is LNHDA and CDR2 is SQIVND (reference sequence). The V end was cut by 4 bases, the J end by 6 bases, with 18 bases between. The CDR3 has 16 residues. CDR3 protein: CASSTPGTRGPGELFF. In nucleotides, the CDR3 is TGTGCCAGTAGTACACCGGGGACCAGGGGACCCGGGGAGCTGTTTTTT.

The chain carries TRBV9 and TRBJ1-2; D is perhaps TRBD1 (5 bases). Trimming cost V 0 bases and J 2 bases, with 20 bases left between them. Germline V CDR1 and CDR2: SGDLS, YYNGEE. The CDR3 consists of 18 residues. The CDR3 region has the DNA TGTGCCAGCAGCGTAGGGGAGGGAGGGACCCCAAGGAACTATGGCTACACCTTC. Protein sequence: CASSVGEGGTPRNYGYTF.

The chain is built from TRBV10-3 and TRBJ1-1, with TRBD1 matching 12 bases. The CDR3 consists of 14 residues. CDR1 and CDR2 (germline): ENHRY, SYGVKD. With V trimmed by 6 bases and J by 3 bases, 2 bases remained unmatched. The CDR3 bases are TGTGCCATCAGGGGGACAGGGGGCTACACTGAAGCTTTCTTT. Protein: CAIRGTGGYTEAFF.

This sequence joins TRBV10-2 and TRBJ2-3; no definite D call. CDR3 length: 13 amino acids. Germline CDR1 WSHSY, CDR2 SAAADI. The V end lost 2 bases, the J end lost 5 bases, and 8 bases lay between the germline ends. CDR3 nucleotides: TGCGCCAGCAGTGAGATTAGCCAAGATACGCAGTATTTT. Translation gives CASSEISQDTQYF.

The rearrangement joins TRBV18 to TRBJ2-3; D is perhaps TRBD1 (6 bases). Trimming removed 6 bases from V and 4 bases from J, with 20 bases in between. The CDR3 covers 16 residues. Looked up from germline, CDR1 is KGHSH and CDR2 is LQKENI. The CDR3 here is CASSHRAGDVADTQYF. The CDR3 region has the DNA TGTGCCAGCTCCCACCGGGCAGGGGACGTTGCAGATACGCAGTATTTT.

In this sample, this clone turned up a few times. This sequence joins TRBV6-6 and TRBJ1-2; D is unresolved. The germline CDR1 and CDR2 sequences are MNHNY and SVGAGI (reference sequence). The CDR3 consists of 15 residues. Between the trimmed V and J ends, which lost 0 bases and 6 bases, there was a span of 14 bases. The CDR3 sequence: CASSYSAEGTDGYTF. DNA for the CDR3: TGTGCCAGCAGTTACTCGGCGGAGGGAACGGATGGCTACACCTTC.

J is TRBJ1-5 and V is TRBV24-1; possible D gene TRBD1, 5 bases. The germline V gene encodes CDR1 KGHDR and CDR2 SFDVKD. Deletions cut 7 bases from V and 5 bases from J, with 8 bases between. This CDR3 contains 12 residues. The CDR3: CATRDIDQPQHF. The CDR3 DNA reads TGTGCCACCAGGGACATCGATCAGCCCCAGCATTTT.

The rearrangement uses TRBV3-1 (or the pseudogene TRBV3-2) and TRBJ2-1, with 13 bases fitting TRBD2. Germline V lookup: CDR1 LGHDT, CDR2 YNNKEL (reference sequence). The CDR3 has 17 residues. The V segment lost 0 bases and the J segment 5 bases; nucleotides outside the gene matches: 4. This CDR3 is CASSQEGLAGTNNEQFF. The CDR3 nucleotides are TGTGCCAGCAGCCAAGAGGGACTAGCGGGGACCAACAATGAGCAGTTCTTC.

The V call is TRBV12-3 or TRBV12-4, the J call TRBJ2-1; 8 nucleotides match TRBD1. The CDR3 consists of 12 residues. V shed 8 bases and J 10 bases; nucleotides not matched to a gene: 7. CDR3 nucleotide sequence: TGTGCCAGCTCCTCAGGGGGCTGGGAGCAGTTCTTC. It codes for CASSSGGWEQFF.

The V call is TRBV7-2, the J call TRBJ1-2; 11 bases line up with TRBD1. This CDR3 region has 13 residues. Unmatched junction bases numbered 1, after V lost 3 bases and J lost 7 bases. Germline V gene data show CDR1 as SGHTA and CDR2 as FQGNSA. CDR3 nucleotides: TGTGCCAGCAGCTTCGGACAGGGGGCTGGCTACACCTTC. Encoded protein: CASSFGQGAGYTF.

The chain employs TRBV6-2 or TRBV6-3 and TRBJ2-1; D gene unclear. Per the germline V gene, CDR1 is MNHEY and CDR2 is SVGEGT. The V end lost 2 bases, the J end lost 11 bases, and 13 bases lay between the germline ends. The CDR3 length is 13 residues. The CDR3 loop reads CASSYLGRIKQFF. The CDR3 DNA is TGTGCCAGCAGTTACCTGGGCAGAATTAAGCAGTTCTTC.

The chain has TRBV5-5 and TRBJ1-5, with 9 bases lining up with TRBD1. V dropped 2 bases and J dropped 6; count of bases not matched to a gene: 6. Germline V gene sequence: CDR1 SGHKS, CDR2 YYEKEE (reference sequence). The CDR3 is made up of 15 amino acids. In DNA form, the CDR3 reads TGTGCCAGCAGCTTCGGGACAGGGAGTACTCAGCCCCAGCATTTT. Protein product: CASSFGTGSTQPQHF.

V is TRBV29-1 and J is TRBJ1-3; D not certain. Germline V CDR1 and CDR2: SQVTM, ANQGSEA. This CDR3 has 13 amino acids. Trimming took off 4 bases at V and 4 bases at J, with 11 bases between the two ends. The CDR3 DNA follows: TGCAGCGTTGGTGGCGGGGTAGGAAACACCATATATTTT. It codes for CSVGGGVGNTIYF.

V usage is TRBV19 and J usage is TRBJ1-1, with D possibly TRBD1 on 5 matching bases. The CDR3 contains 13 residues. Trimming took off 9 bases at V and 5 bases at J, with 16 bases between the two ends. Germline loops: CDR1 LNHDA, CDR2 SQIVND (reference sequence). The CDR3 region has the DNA TGTGCCAGCCGGGGGAGCGGAGGGACTGAAGCTTTCTTT. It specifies CASRGSGGTEAFF. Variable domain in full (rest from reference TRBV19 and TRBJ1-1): DGGITQSPKYLFRKEGQNVTLSCEQNLNHDAMYWYRQDPGQGLRLIYYSQIVNDFQKGDIAEGYSVSREKKESFPLTVTSAQKNPTAFYLCASRGSGGTEAFFGQGTRLTVV.